This TCR beta chain was captured by sequencing in a study of blood T cells in healthy people across ages (dated by TCRdb to the mid-2010s). General notes on the study: In model experiments, roughly one uniquely barcoded TCR beta cDNA molecule per two T cells was captured by template switching. Using deep sequencing normalized with unique cDNA molecular identifiers, the study measured how TCR beta repertoire diversity changes with age. Donors were grouped into four age groups: young (average approximately 15 years), middle-aged (39), aged (around 62) and long-lived (around 80). For two donors (one aged 18 to 29 and one aged 80 or older), the study analyzed two additional independent replicas of 1 million unique cDNA reads from the same blood draw. To avoid experimental bias, donors of different ages were distributed randomly across sequencing lanes.

The roughly 39 donors, aged about 6 to 100 years, were systemically healthy Caucasian individuals from Russia. About 9.8 milliliters of peripheral blood were drawn from each donor into EDTA-treated Vacutainer tubes. Ficoll-Paque density-gradient centrifugation was used to isolate PBMCs, with at least 7 million per sample. Total RNA, at least 5.5 micrograms per sample, was extracted from PBMCs with Trizol reagent. For every donor, flow cytometry on a PBMC aliquot measured the percentage of naive CD45RAhigh/CD27high T cells. As for this clonotype: Its antigen is currently not known. The record has no base qualities; no much larger clone is one base away.

The library came from 5' RACE. The sequencing machine was an Illumina HiSeq 2500. A second PCR of roughly 6 to 11 cycles was run with a J-beta primer mix and a sample-barcoded 5' primer. A unique molecular identifier was introduced onto each TCR beta cDNA molecule by a template-switch 5' adaptor carrying 12 random nucleotides. Each sample yielded at least 3 million CDR3-containing paired-end reads. All of the RNA was converted into first-strand cDNA using the Mint cDNA synthesis kit, with a TRBC-specific oligonucleotide serving as the primer. Following uracil-DNA glycosylase treatment, all cDNA underwent a first 18-cycle PCR with the universal primers M1SS and BC2_uni_R. The source study handled its data this way. Each sample was normalized by randomly selecting 1 million high-quality reads, each carrying a distinct molecular identifier. Instead of being binned into consensus sequences, reads with shared molecular identifiers were discarded. MiTCR, set to a Q25 quality threshold and the strictest error-elimination algorithm, was used for CDR3 identification, clonotype clustering and error correction. A nonparametric unseen species model using Euler transformation provided a lower-bound estimate of total TCR beta diversity. The raw public data were reprocessed by TCRdb itself: fastp quality trimming at Q25, MiXCR clonotype calling, in-frame beta chains only. Entries are consolidated by CDR3 protein sequence, retaining the most common genes and DNA. The authors' filters were not applied to this entry. In all, the sample holds approximately 770,000 distinct CDR3 sequences, and 58% of those were seen once. Clones ranked in the top ten supply 22% of the sample.

Broader findings and caveats from the paper: As age increased, observed TCR beta diversity per million T cells dropped in a roughly linear way, and a significant reduction was already evident by age 40. Bulk unsorted PBMC profiling prevented conclusive comparison of naive and antigen-experienced compartments. Donor CMV infection status was unknown, potentially confounding age-related changes in expanded clonotypes. Estimates of total diversity from one million sequenced T cells were regarded as lower bounds and underestimates. The percentage of naive T cells measured by flow cytometry correlated strongly with observed TCR beta diversity. Compared with the aged group, the long-lived group had more naive CD4+ T cells, fewer expanded clones and increased TCR diversity, a pattern suggesting age selection.

The V and J ends are trimmed by 0 bases and 5 bases, leaving 21 bases between them. CDR1 and CDR2, per the germline V gene (reference sequence), are DFQATT and SNEGSKA. The CDR3, from cysteine to phenylalanine, totals 17 residues. Only CDR3 DNA is held: 51 bases, read in frame from base 1. Sequencing input: blood. The source is a man under 40 in good health. The chain links TRBV20-1 with TRBJ2-3; TRBD1 might be the D gene, on 6 matching bases. The base sequence is TGCAGTGCTAGAGATGGGGGCCAAATTTCAGTGATAGATACGCAGTATTTT. It translates to CSARDGGQISVIDTQYF.